Each of the 20 T cell receptor beta chains below was sequenced from the same sample in a study of T cell responses to AZD1222 COVID-19 vaccine. Only in-frame clones appear in the TCRdb table, and some are missing; sequencing was by immunoSEQ multiplex PCR. The data show some 80,000 clones, with about 80% seen just once and 27% held by the top ten. This material consisted of peripheral blood, taken 28 days after the second dose of the MenACWY control vaccine. These receptors originate from an adult who received the MenACWY meningococcal vaccine as a control.

V is TRBV19 and J is TRBJ1-4; D unclear. In germline, CDR1 is LNHDA, CDR2 SQIVND (reference sequence). This CDR3 spans 15 amino acids. Deletions cut 3 bases from V and 0 bases from J, with 8 bases between. The CDR3 sequence: CASSMGGTTNEKLFF. Here the CDR3 DNA reads TGTGCCAGTAGTATGGGAGGTACAACTAATGAAAAACTGTTTTTT.

Comment on this clone: The junction departs from the called germline gene at one end, perhaps through a read error. The chain links TRBV7-7 to TRBJ2-5, with D unresolved. In germline, CDR1 is SSHAT, CDR2 FNYEAQ (reference sequence). The length of the CDR3 is 14 residues. This CDR3 is CASSLSGLQETQYF. The DNA for the CDR3 is TGTGCTAGCAGCTTGTCAGGCCTCCAAGAGACCCAGTACTTC.

For the CDR3, the DNA is TGTGCCAGCTCACCGGACAGGGTGCCCTACAATGAGCAGTTCTTC. Translating gives CASSPDRVPYNEQFF. The V gene is TRBV18, the J gene TRBJ2-1; 8 bases fit TRBD1. Germline V gene sequence: CDR1 KGHSH, CDR2 LQKENI. V dropped 3 bases and J dropped 2; count of bases not matched to a gene: 3. The CDR3 runs 15 residues.

This clone has at least ten counts. The CDR3 DNA follows: TGTGCCAGTAGTACTCGGGACGGCGCCTCTGGAAACACCATATATTTT. Protein: CASSTRDGASGNTIYF. The chain couples TRBV19 to TRBJ1-3; D is perhaps TRBD1 (5 bases). The ends were cut back, 4 bases at V and 0 bases at J, with 13 bases in the middle. CDR1 LNHDA and CDR2 SQIVND come from the germline V gene (reference sequence). CDR3 size: 16 residues.

The chain couples TRBV27 to TRBJ2-2; 9 bases are a match to TRBD2. In germline, CDR1 is MNHEY, CDR2 SMNVEV (reference sequence). This CDR3 is built from 17 residues. V shed 6 bases and J 1 base; nucleotides not matched to a gene: 9. CDR3 protein: CASSFSGGNLNTGELFF. In DNA form, the CDR3 reads TGTGCCAGCAGCTTTAGCGGGGGCAACCTGAACACCGGGGAGCTGTTTTTT.

V usage is TRBV5-4 and J usage is TRBJ1-2; D gene unclear. From germline, CDR1 is SGHNT and CDR2 YYREEE (reference sequence). This CDR3 spans 13 amino acids. Trimming cost V 4 bases and J 1 base, with 8 bases left between them. CDR3 DNA sequence: TGTGCCAGCAGCCTCGGAAGTAACTATGGCTACACCTTC. It specifies CASSLGSNYGYTF.

The rearrangement uses TRBV5-6 and TRBJ2-7; 10 bases are a match to TRBD2. After removal of 5 bases from V and 0 bases from J, the junction contained 5 bases not matched to a gene. The CDR3 spans 15 residues. Germline CDR1 is SGHDT and CDR2 is YYEEEE. Written as DNA, the CDR3 is TGTGCCAGCAGTTCTAGCGGGAGCCTCTCCTACGAGCAGTACTTC. Its translation is CASSSSGSLSYEQYF.

This chain uses TRBV28 with TRBJ1-4; D is ambiguous. Trimming pared 4 bases from V and 11 bases from J, leaving 17 bases between. The CDR3 runs to 14 residues. Germline CDR1 and CDR2: MDHEN and SYDVKM. CDR3 nucleotides: TGTGCCAGCAGTTCCCGGGTCCCTCCCAATAAACTGTTTTTT. Translated: CASSSRVPPNKLFF.

This chain links TRBV30 with TRBJ1-2; D remains ambiguous. The CDR3 loop spans 11 amino acids. Germline V gene data show CDR1 as GTSNPN and CDR2 as SVGIG (reference sequence). V was clipped by 4 bases and J by 4 bases, with 7 bases between them. CDR3 bases: TGTGCCTGGATCAGACCCTATGGCTACACCTTC. It specifies CAWIRPYGYTF.

The CDR3 DNA reads TGTGCCAGCAGCCTCCGGGCAGTCGGAGGCGGGGAGCTGTTTTTT. It specifies CASSLRAVGGGELFF. The chain combines TRBV5-4 with TRBJ2-2; a possible D gene is TRBD2 (5 bases). Per germline, CDR1 SGHNT and CDR2 YYREEE (reference sequence). The ends were cut back, 4 bases at V and 7 bases at J, with 17 bases in the middle. The CDR3 covers 15 residues.

This clone has just one count. This chain joins TRBV7-6 and TRBJ2-2; 13 bases are shared with TRBD2. Germline-derived CDR1 and CDR2 are SGHVS and FNYEAQ. The length of the CDR3 is 15 residues. The junction had 3 bases not matched to a gene; V was cut back by 5 bases and J by 6 bases. In DNA form, the CDR3 reads TGTGCCAGCAGCCCGACTAGCGGGAGGTCCGGGGAGCTGTTTTTT. It specifies CASSPTSGRSGELFF. Drawing the rest from reference TRBV7-6 and TRBJ2-2, the complete variable domain is GAGVSQSPRYKVTKRGQDVALRCDPISGHVSLYWYRQALGQGPEFLTYFNYEAQQDKSGLPNDRFSAERPEGSISTLTIQRTEQRDSAMYRCASSPTSGRSGELFFGEGSRLTVL.

The sample holds a few counts of this clone. The chain combines TRBV5-1 with TRBJ2-1; 8 nucleotides agree with TRBD1. This CDR3 is built from 15 residues. The germline V gene encodes CDR1 SGHRS and CDR2 YFSETQ. V shed 4 bases, J shed 5 bases, and the junction held 8 bases outside the gene matches. The CDR3 DNA reads TGCGCCAGCAGCCCAGGGGACAGGACAAACAATGAGCAGTTCTTC. Amino acid sequence: CASSPGDRTNNEQFF.

The V and J genes are TRBV7-2 and TRBJ2-7; D assignment may be TRBD1 or TRBD2 (5 bases each). This CDR3 region has 15 residues. Trimming took off 2 bases at V and 3 bases at J, with 14 bases between the two ends. Per the germline V gene, CDR1 is SGHTA and CDR2 is FQGNSA. CDR3 DNA: TGTGCCAGCAGCTTAAGAGGGGTCCTTAGCTACGAGCAGTACTTC. This gives the protein CASSLRGVLSYEQYF.

This sequence joins TRBV7-8 and TRBJ1-3; D is perhaps TRBD1 (5 bases). V shed 5 bases and J shed 0 bases, with 23 bases lying between them. This CDR3 region has 19 residues. Per the germline V gene, CDR1 is SGHVS and CDR2 is FQNEAQ. The CDR3 reads CASSPIVQRGRSSGNTIYF. The CDR3 bases are TGTGCCAGCAGCCCTATTGTACAGCGGGGACGCAGCTCTGGAAACACCATATATTTT.

This clone was seen a handful of times. The genes are TRBV11-2 and TRBJ1-3; D uncertain. V was clipped by 0 bases and J by 0 bases, with 12 bases between them. From germline, CDR1 is SGHAT and CDR2 FQNNGV. The CDR3 extends over 17 amino acids. The CDR3 sequence is CASSLDENRNSGNTIYF. CDR3 coding DNA: TGTGCCAGCAGCTTAGATGAGAACAGAAACTCTGGAAACACCATATATTTT. The full variable domain, completed using reference TRBV11-2 and TRBJ1-3, is EAGVAQSPRYKIIEKRQSVAFWCNPISGHATLYWYQQILGQGPKLLIQFQNNGVVDDSQLPKDRFSAERLKGVDSTLKIQPAKLEDSAVYLCASSLDENRNSGNTIYFGEGSWLTVV.

The rearrangement uses TRBV30 and TRBJ2-5; D might be TRBD1 (5 bases). CDR3 length equals 12 residues. Per germline, CDR1 GTSNPN and CDR2 SVGIG (reference sequence). The V end lost 0 bases, the J end lost 5 bases, and 7 bases lay between the germline ends. CDR3 sequence reads: CAWSVSGETQYF. DNA of the CDR3: TGTGCCTGGAGTGTTTCAGGGGAGACCCAGTACTTC.

The rearrangement links TRBV19 to TRBJ1-5; no reliable D call. Germline CDR1 is LNHDA and CDR2 is SQIVND (reference sequence). CDR3 length: 15 residues. Between the trimmed V and J ends, which lost 5 bases and 7 bases, there was a span of 18 bases. As DNA, the CDR3 is TGTGCCAGTAGTGCCATTCGCCGGCTCCTACAGCCCCAGCATTTT. Translating gives CASSAIRRLLQPQHF.

The chain carries TRBV4-2 and TRBJ1-6; a possible D gene is TRBD1 (5 bases). CDR3 length: 16 residues. Trimming took off 0 bases at V and 7 bases at J, with 13 bases between the two ends. CDR1 LGHNA and CDR2 YNFKEQ come from the germline V gene. CDR3 nucleotide sequence: TGTGCCAGCAGCCAAGATCACGACGGGACCAATTCACCCCTCCACTTT. It encodes CASSQDHDGTNSPLHF.

This chain connects TRBV6-2 or TRBV6-3 to TRBJ1-2; no clear D gene. The germline V gene encodes CDR1 MNHEY and CDR2 SVGEGT. CDR3 size: 13 residues. V lost 6 bases, J lost 10 bases, and 18 bases lay in between. The CDR3 loop is CASSLKVRRDYTF. CDR3 DNA: TGTGCCAGCAGCCTCAAGGTAAGACGGGACTACACCTTC.

V usage is TRBV7-9 and J usage is TRBJ2-7; tentative D call: TRBD1 (6 bases). This CDR3 is built from 15 residues. Germline CDR1 and CDR2: SEHNR and FQNEAQ (reference sequence). The V end was cut by 2 bases, the J end by 5 bases, with 16 bases between. The CDR3 coding sequence is TGTGCCAGCAGCTTATATGGGCAGGGGAAAGACGAGCAGTACTTC. Protein sequence: CASSLYGQGKDEQYF.